Listed here is a single TCR beta chain. Antigen specificity is unknown. Some clones are missing from TCRdb's copy, which holds only in-frame ones; the method was immunoSEQ multiplex PCR. The repertoire holds some 250,000 clones, with around 89% as singletons. This record comes from a study of cytomegalovirus exposure and HLA in healthy donors. Study-level points and caveats: Reportedly, diagnosis of cytomegalovirus status by the classifier showed high specificity and sensitivity. Among TCR beta chains, those listed as cytomegalovirus-associated numbered fewer than 200. Most TCR sequences were uncommon, yet certain public TCRs appeared in many donors.

The V segment lost 0 bases and the J segment 5 bases; nucleotides outside the gene matches: 10. The CDR3 spans 16 residues. Germline V gene sequence: CDR1 SGDLS, CDR2 YYNGEE. The sequencing sample was made of PBMCs. The J gene is TRBJ2-5, the V gene TRBV9, with TRBD1 identical over 7 bases. The source of this sequence is a woman aged 18-29 years in good health and CMV-seronegative. CDR3 sequence reads: CASSVDLRGRWETQYF. For the CDR3, the DNA is TGTGCCAGCAGCGTAGATTTGAGGGGGCGATGGGAGACCCAGTACTTC.